This TCR beta chain stems from a study of OX40 agonist ivuxolimab in advanced cancers. Turning to the study itself: It was ivuxolimab, an agonistic anti-OX40 (CD134) antibody, that patients were treated with. All patients had ivuxolimab intravenously every 2 weeks at 0.01 to 10 mg/kg. Dose-escalation subjects each had hepatocellular carcinoma, melanoma, renal cell or head and neck cancer. Study-wide results and limits: Expanded clones were, on average, more numerous among CD8+ T cells than CD4+.

Notes on this clone: Its specificity is not known.

Data came from immunoSEQ multiplex PCR; TCRdb stores just in-frame clones and leaves some out. The sample carries some 77,000 clones, approximately 85% recorded once. The sequences come from CD4+ or CD8+ T cells sorted from blood, collected in a trial of the OX40 agonist ivuxolimab. This TCR was sampled from an adult with an advanced solid tumor such as melanoma, head and neck, liver or kidney cancer.

As DNA, the CDR3 is TGTGCCAGCAGCTCCCAAGGGGGGCTCAACTATGGCTACACCTTC. Its translation is CASSSQGGLNYGYTF. The chain couples TRBV7-2 to TRBJ1-2; maybe TRBD1 (6 bases). Deletions cut 4 bases from V and 2 bases from J, with 14 bases between. Germline V gene sequence: CDR1 SGHTA, CDR2 FQGNSA. The CDR3 sequence is 15 residues long.